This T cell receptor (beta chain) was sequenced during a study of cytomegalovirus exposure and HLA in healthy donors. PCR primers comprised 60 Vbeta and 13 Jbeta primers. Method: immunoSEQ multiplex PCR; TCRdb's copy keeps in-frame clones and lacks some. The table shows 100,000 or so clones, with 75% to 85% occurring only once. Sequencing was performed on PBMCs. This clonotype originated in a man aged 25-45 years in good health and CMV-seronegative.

Here the CDR3 reads CASSPGGGAGEDTQYF. For the CDR3, the DNA is TGCGCCAGCAGCCCTGGAGGAGGGGCGGGTGAAGATACGCAGTATTTT. V and J are TRBV4-3 and TRBJ2-3; TRBD2 is a possible D gene (6 bases). Germline assignment: CDR1 LGHNA and CDR2 YSLEER. The V end lost 4 bases, the J end lost 5 bases, and 19 bases lay between the germline ends. CDR3 length: 16 amino acids.